Below are 18 T cell receptor beta chains sequenced from a single sample in a study of blood T cell repertoires in COVID-19. Data came from immunoSEQ multiplex PCR; TCRdb stores just in-frame clones and leaves some out. The profile shows about 270,000 clones, around 81% of them singletons. Sequencing was carried out using peripheral blood. The receptors originated from a woman in her sixties with active or convalescent COVID-19.

There are a few counts of this clone. This chain links TRBV29-1 with TRBJ1-4; 8 nucleotides agree with TRBD1. CDR3 size: 13 residues. The germline V gene encodes CDR1 SQVTM and CDR2 ANQGSEA. The J segment lost 8 bases and the V segment lost 6 bases, leaving 8 bases of the junction unmatched. The CDR3 here is CSVLDRAREKLFF. For the CDR3, the DNA is TGCAGCGTCCTGGACAGGGCGCGGGAAAAACTGTTTTTT.

V is TRBV28 and J is TRBJ2-5; the D is unclear. In germline, CDR1 is MDHEN, CDR2 SYDVKM. With 3 bases removed from V and 5 bases from J, the gap between germline ends came to 10 bases. There are 13 residues in the CDR3. The CDR3 protein is CASSFHPRETQYF. Here the CDR3 DNA reads TGTGCCAGCAGTTTCCACCCCCGGGAGACCCAGTACTTC. The complete variable domain, with remaining parts taken from reference TRBV28 and TRBJ2-5, reads DVKVTQSSRYLVKRTGEKVFLECVQDMDHENMFWYRQDPGLGLRLIYFSYDVKMKEKGDIPEGYSVSREKKERFSLILESASTNQTSMYLCASSFHPRETQYFGPGTRLLVL.

The CDR3 nucleotides are TGTGCCAGCAGTGAATATGGCAGGGGCAGGCAGTACTTC. It codes for CASSEYGRGRQYF. J is TRBJ2-7 and V is TRBV25-1; possible D gene TRBD1, 6 bases. Between the trimmed V and J ends, which lost 0 bases and 9 bases, there was a span of 12 bases. The germline V gene has CDR1 MGHDK and CDR2 SYGVNS. The CDR3 is made up of 13 amino acids.

The chain recombines TRBV7-3 with TRBJ2-2; 7 nucleotides match TRBD1. V lost 6 bases, J lost 0 bases, and 7 bases stayed unmatched. The CDR3 sequence is 16 residues long. The germline V gene encodes CDR1 SGHTA and CDR2 FQGTGA. CDR3 nucleotide sequence: TGTGCCAGCAGGAGGGACAGCTTTTCGAACACCGGGGAGCTGTTTTTT. Its translation is CASRRDSFSNTGELFF.

The chain combines TRBV5-4 with TRBJ1-2, with 11 bases aligning to TRBD1. The J segment lost 2 bases and the V segment lost 4 bases, leaving 4 bases of the junction unmatched. There are 15 residues in the CDR3. CDR1 SGHNT and CDR2 YYREEE come from the germline V gene (reference sequence). The CDR3 loop is CASSRRDRGNYGYTF. In DNA form, the CDR3 reads TGTGCCAGCAGCCGCCGGGACAGGGGGAACTATGGCTACACCTTC.

This chain links TRBV11-2 with TRBJ2-1; TRBD2 aligns across 9 bases. J was trimmed by 4 bases and V by 6 bases; bases with no gene match: 7. This CDR3 has 15 residues. Per germline, CDR1 SGHAT and CDR2 FQNNGV. The CDR3, as DNA: TGTGCCAGCAGACTTAGCGGGGGCCGGTACAATGAGCAGTTCTTC. It is translated as CASRLSGGRYNEQFF.

The chain carries TRBV4-2 and TRBJ1-6; TRBD1 is a possible D gene (6 bases). With 2 bases removed from V and 8 bases from J, the gap between germline ends came to 13 bases. Germline CDR1 reads LGHNA; CDR2 reads YNFKEQ. CDR3 length: 15 amino acids. CDR3 coding DNA: TGTGCCAGCAGCCAACAGGGAGGGGGGTATTCACCCCTCCACTTT. Translated: CASSQQGGGYSPLHF.

This chain links TRBV4-3 with TRBJ2-3; unclear D gene. CDR3 length equals 14 residues. The V end lost 6 bases, the J end lost 2 bases, and 12 bases lay between the germline ends. The germline V gene encodes CDR1 LGHNA and CDR2 YSLEER. In nucleotides, the CDR3 is TGCGCCAGCAGTCCTCACCTAGACACAGATACGCAGTATTTT. Protein: CASSPHLDTDTQYF.

This chain joins TRBV2 and TRBJ2-2; 7 nucleotides line up with TRBD2. J lost 9 bases, V lost 3 bases, and 7 bases had no gene match. Germline V CDR1 and CDR2: SNHLY, FYNNEI. The CDR3 is made up of 14 amino acids. CDR3 protein: CASSEMGGKRELFF. CDR3 coding DNA: TGTGCCAGCAGTGAGATGGGAGGGAAACGGGAGCTGTTTTTT. The full variable domain, completed using reference TRBV2 and TRBJ2-2, is EPEVTQTPSHQVTQMGQEVILRCVPISNHLYFYWYRQILGQKVEFLVSFYNNEISEKSEIFDDQFSVERPDGSNFTLKIRSTKLEDSAMYFCASSEMGGKRELFFGEGSRLTVL.

The chain joins TRBV5-1 to TRBJ2-1; 12 nucleotides line up with TRBD1. This CDR3 contains 16 residues. Germline V lookup: CDR1 SGHRS, CDR2 YFSETQ. V lost 1 base to trimming and J lost 7 bases; unmatched junction nucleotides: 6. DNA for the CDR3: TGCGCCAGCAGCTTGCCCGGGACAGGGGGCAGGAATGAGCAGTTCTTC. This gives the protein CASSLPGTGGRNEQFF.

The chain uses TRBV6-6 and TRBJ2-2; 7 bases are a match to TRBD2. Trimming at V came to 8 bases and at J to 1 base, leaving 7 bases not matched to a gene. This CDR3 contains 15 residues. CDR1 is MNHNY and CDR2 is SVGAGI in the germline V gene (reference sequence). The CDR3 is CASYHRGVNTGELFF. The CDR3 region has the DNA TGTGCCAGCTACCACCGGGGGGTGAACACCGGGGAGCTGTTTTTT.

CDR3 loop: CASSPEAGLNTEAFF. The CDR3 DNA follows: TGTGCCAGCAGCCCGGAGGCGGGGCTGAACACTGAAGCTTTCTTT. This sequence joins TRBV5-5 and TRBJ1-1; a weak D match, TRBD1 (5 bases). V lost 4 bases and J lost 0, with 13 bases in between. Germline loops: CDR1 SGHKS, CDR2 YYEKEE (reference sequence). This CDR3 contains 15 residues.

The genes are TRBV24-1 and TRBJ2-3, with D tentatively TRBD1 (6 bases). Trimming stripped 3 bases from V and 5 bases from J, with 14 bases between. The CDR3 runs 15 residues. Looked up from germline, CDR1 is KGHDR and CDR2 is SFDVKD. Here the CDR3 reads CATSDPHRGKDTQYF. CDR3 sequence (DNA): TGTGCCACCAGTGATCCACATAGGGGGAAAGATACGCAGTATTTT.

The rearrangement uses TRBV11-2 and TRBJ1-2, with D perhaps TRBD1 (6 bases). CDR3 length equals 15 residues. Between the trimmed V and J ends, which lost 6 bases and 4 bases, there was a span of 18 bases. Looked up from germline, CDR1 is SGHAT and CDR2 is FQNNGV. CDR3: CASRRSGGAIYGYTF. The DNA of the CDR3 is TGTGCCAGCAGGCGGTCTGGGGGGGCGATCTATGGCTACACCTTC. Full variable domain (rest looked up from reference TRBV11-2 and TRBJ1-2): EAGVAQSPRYKIIEKRQSVAFWCNPISGHATLYWYQQILGQGPKLLIQFQNNGVVDDSQLPKDRFSAERLKGVDSTLKIQPAKLEDSAVYLCASRRSGGAIYGYTFGSGTRLTVV.

The chain recombines TRBV2 with TRBJ1-5; D might be TRBD1 (5 bases). V gave up 3 bases and J gave up 6 bases, with 15 bases separating them. The germline V gene encodes CDR1 SNHLY and CDR2 FYNNEI. The CDR3 totals 15 residues. CDR3 sequence reads: CASSDTVGLGQPQHF. CDR3 DNA: TGTGCCAGCAGTGACACAGTGGGGCTCGGTCAGCCCCAGCATTTT.

This clone was counted a single time. This rearrangement joins TRBV29-1 to TRBJ1-5, with a weak D call TRBD1 (5 bases). The length of the CDR3 is 12 residues. CDR1 is SQVTM and CDR2 is ANQGSEA in the germline V gene. V was trimmed by 4 bases and J by 6 bases, leaving 10 bases between them. The CDR3 region is CSVGGEGQPQHF. The CDR3 DNA is TGCAGCGTTGGGGGGGAGGGTCAGCCCCAGCATTTT.

The rearrangement uses TRBV12-3 or TRBV12-4 and TRBJ1-1, with D uncertain. Trimming shortened V by 3 bases and J by 6 bases, and 8 bases separated the two germline ends. The CDR3 spans 12 residues. DNA for the CDR3: TGTGCCAGCAGTTTTAGTGAATCTGAAGCTTTCTTT. It specifies CASSFSESEAFF.

This chain links TRBV3-1 (or the pseudogene TRBV3-2) with TRBJ2-1, with 8 bases aligning to TRBD1. Germline V lookup: CDR1 LGHDT, CDR2 YNNKEL (reference sequence). The CDR3 has 15 residues. The J segment lost 8 bases and the V segment lost 5 bases, leaving 11 bases of the junction unmatched. The CDR3 DNA follows: TGTGCCAGCAGCAAGGGACAGGCCCTAGCCGATGAGCAGTTCTTC. Its translation is CASSKGQALADEQFF.